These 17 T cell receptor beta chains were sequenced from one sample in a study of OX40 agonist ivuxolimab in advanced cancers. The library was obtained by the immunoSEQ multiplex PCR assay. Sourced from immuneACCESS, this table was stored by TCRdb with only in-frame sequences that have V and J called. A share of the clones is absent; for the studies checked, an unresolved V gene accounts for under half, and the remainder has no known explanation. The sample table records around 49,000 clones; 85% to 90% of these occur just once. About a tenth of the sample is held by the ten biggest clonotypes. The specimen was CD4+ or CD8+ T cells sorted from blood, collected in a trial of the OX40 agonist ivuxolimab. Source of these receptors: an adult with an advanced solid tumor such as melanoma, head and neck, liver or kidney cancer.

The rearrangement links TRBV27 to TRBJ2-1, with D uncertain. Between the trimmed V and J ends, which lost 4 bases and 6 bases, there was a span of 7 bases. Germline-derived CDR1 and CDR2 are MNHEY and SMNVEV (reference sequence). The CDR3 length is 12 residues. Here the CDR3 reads CASSSGSNEQFF. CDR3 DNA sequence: TGTGCCAGCAGTTCCGGAAGCAATGAGCAGTTCTTC.

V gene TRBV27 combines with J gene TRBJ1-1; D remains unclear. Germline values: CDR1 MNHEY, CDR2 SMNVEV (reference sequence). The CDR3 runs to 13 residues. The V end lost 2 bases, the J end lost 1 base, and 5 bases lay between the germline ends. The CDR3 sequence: CASSLVANTEAFF. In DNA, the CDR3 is TGTGCCAGCAGTTTAGTGGCGAACACTGAAGCTTTCTTT.

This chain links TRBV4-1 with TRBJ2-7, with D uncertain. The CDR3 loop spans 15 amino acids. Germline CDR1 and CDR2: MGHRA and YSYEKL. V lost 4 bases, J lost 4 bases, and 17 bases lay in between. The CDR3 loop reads CASSPKFGIRYEQYF. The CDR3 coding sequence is TGCGCCAGCAGCCCGAAGTTTGGGATACGGTACGAGCAGTACTTC.

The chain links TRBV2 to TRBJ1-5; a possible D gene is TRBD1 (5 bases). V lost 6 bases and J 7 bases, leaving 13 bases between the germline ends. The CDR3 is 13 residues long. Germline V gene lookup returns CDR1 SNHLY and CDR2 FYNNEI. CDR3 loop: CASSQGSRQPQHF. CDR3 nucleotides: TGTGCCAGCAGCCAGGGTTCTAGGCAGCCCCAGCATTTT. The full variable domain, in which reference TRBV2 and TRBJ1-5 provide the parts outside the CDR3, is EPEVTQTPSHQVTQMGQEVILRCVPISNHLYFYWYRQILGQKVEFLVSFYNNEISEKSEIFDDQFSVERPDGSNFTLKIRSTKLEDSAMYFCASSQGSRQPQHFGDGTRLSIL.

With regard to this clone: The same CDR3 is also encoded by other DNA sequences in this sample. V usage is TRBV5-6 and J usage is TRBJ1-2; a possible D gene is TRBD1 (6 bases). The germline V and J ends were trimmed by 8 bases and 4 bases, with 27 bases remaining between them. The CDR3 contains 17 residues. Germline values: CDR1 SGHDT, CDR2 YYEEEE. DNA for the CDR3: TGTGCCAGTAGGCTACCGGGCCGGGGACAAACGGGCTATGGCTACACCTTC. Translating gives CASRLPGRGQTGYGYTF. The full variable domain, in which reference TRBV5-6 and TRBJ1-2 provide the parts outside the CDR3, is DAGVTQSPTHLIKTRGQQVTLRCSPKSGHDTVSWYQQALGQGPQFIFQYYEEEERQRGNFPDRFSGHQFPNYSSELNVNALLLGDSALYLCASRLPGRGQTGYGYTFGSGTRLTVV.

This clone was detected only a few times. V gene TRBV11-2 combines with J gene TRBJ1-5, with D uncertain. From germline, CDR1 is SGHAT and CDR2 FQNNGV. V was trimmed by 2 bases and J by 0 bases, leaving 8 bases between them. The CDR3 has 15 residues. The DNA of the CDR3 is TGTGCCAGCAGCTTATACCCGGATAGCAATCAGCCCCAGCATTTT. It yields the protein CASSLYPDSNQPQHF.

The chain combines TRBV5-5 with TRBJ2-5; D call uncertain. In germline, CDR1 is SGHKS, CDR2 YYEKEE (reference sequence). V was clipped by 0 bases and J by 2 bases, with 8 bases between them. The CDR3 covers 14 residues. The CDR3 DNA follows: TGTGCCAGCAGCTTGGCCCTTACTCAAGAGACCCAGTACTTC. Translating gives CASSLALTQETQYF.

The CDR3 DNA is TGTGCCAGCAGTGAAGTTGGGTCCTACGAGCAGTACTTC. This sequence encodes CASSEVGSYEQYF. The rearrangement joins TRBV6-1 to TRBJ2-7; no clear D gene. CDR3 size: 13 residues. Per germline, CDR1 MNHNS and CDR2 SASEGT. V dropped 1 base and J dropped 1 base, with 5 bases sitting between them.

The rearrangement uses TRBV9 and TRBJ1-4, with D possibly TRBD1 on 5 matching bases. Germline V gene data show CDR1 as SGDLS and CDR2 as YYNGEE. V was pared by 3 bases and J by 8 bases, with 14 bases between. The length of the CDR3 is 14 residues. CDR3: CASSERRGGEKLFF. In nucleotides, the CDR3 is TGTGCCAGCAGCGAAAGGAGGGGTGGAGAAAAACTGTTTTTT.

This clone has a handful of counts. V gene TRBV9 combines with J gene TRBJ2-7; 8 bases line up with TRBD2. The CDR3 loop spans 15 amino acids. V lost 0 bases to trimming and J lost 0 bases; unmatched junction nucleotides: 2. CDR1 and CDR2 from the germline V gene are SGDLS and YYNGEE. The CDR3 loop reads CASSVGLAGSYEQYF. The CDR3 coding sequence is TGTGCCAGCAGCGTAGGTCTAGCGGGCTCCTACGAGCAGTACTTC.

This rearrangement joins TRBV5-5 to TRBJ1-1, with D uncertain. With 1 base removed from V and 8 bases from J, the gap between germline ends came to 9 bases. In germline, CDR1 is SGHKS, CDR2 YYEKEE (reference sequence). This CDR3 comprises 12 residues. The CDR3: CASSLWRYEAFF. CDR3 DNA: TGTGCCAGCAGCTTGTGGAGATACGAAGCTTTCTTT. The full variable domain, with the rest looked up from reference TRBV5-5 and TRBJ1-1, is DAGVTQSPTHLIKTRGQQVTLRCSPISGHKSVSWYQQVLGQGPQFIFQYYEKEERGRGNFPDRFSARQFPNYSSELNVNALLLGDSALYLCASSLWRYEAFFGQGTRLTVV.

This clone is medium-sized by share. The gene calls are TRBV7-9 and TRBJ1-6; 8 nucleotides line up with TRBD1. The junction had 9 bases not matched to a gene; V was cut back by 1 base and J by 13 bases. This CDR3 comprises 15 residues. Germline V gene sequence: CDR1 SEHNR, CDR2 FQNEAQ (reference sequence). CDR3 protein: CASSLVGTGQIPLHF. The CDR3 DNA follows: TGTGCCAGCAGCTTAGTAGGGACAGGCCAGATTCCCCTCCACTTT. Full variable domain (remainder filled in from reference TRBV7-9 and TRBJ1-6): DTGVSQNPRHKITKRGQNVTFRCDPISEHNRLYWYRQTLGQGPEFLTYFQNEAQLEKSRLLSDRFSAERPKGSFSTLEIQRTEQGDSAMYLCASSLVGTGQIPLHFGNGTRLTVT.

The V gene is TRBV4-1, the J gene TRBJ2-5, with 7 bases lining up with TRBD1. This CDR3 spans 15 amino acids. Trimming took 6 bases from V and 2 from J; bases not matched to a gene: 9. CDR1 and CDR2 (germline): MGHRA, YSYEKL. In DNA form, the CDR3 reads TGCGCCAGCAGACGCCACGGGACAGCTCAAGAGACCCAGTACTTC. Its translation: CASRRHGTAQETQYF.

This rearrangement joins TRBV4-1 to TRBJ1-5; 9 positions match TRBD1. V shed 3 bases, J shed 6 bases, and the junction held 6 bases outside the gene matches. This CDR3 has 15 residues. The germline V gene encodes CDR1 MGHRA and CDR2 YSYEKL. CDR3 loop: CASSQGQGSGQPQHF. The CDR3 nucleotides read TGCGCCAGCAGCCAGGGACAGGGAAGTGGTCAGCCCCAGCATTTT.

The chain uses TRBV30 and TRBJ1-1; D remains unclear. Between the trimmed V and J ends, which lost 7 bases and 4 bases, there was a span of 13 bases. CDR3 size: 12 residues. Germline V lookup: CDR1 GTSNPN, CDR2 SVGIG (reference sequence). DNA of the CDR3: TGTGCCTCAACCAGCGGAGGCACTGAAGCTTTCTTT. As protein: CASTSGGTEAFF. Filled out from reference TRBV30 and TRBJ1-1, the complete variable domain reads SQTIHQWPATLVQPVGSPLSLECTVEGTSNPNLYWYRQAAGRGLQLLFYSVGIGQISSEVPQNLSASRPQDRQFILSSKKLLLSDSGFYLCASTSGGTEAFFGQGTRLTVV.

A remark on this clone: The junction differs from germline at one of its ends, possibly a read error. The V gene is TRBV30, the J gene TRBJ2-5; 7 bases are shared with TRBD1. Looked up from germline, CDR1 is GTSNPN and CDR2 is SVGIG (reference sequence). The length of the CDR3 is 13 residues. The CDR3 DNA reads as TGTGCCTGGGCGGACAGGTTTCAAGGGACCCAGTACTTC. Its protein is CAWADRFQGTQYF.

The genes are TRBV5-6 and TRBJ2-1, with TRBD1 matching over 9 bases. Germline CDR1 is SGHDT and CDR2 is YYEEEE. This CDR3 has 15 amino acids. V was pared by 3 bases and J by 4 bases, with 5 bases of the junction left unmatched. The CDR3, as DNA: TGTGCCAGCAGCTCCCGGACAGGGGAATACAATGAGCAGTTCTTC. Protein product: CASSSRTGEYNEQFF.